The rows below give T cell receptor beta chains drawn from one sample of a study of vaccination effects on CD4 cells after COVID-19. Assay used: immunoSEQ multiplex PCR; TCRdb lists only in-frame clones, some missing. The sample lists 35,000 to 40,000 clones, 55% to 75% occurring once. Antigens for these TCRs are unknown. The material sequenced was CD4+ T cells from PBMCs cultured with HCoV-NL63 spike peptides, taken before COVID-19 vaccination. Receptors were obtained from a human donor who had a prior SARS-CoV-2 infection. Each CDR3 is given with its conserved first and last residue. The order of the fields is clone size, D gene, V gene, J gene, CDR3 DNA, CDR3 protein. The D gene is left open where the match is weak. Rows give clone size only sometimes, using once, few, many, or a class for an expanded clone.

abundance: NA
d_gene: NA
v_gene: TRBV27
j_gene: TRBJ2-6
CDR3nt: TGTGCCAGCGGTGAGAAATTTTGGCACTCTGGGGCCAACGTCCTGACTTTC
CDR3aa: CASGEKFWHSGANVLTF

abundance: NA
d_gene: NA
v_gene: TRBV2
j_gene: TRBJ2-2
CDR3nt: TGTGCCAGCAGTGAATGGAAGGGCACCGGGGAGCTGTTTTTT
CDR3aa: CASSEWKGTGELFF

abundance: NA
d_gene: NA
v_gene: TRBV19
j_gene: TRBJ2-7
CDR3nt: TGTGCCAGTAGTCGCAGGGTGGAAGGCTACGAGCAGTACTTC
CDR3aa: CASSRRVEGYEQYF

abundance: NA
d_gene: TRBD2
v_gene: TRBV7-3
j_gene: TRBJ2-1
CDR3nt: TGTGCCAGCAGCGTACAAAGCGGGGGGGCCTATGAGCAGTTCTTC
CDR3aa: CASSVQSGGAYEQFF

abundance: NA
d_gene: TRBD2
v_gene: TRBV5-4
j_gene: TRBJ2-5
CDR3nt: TGTGCCAGCAGCTCCAGCGGGGGACAAGAGACCCAGTACTTC
CDR3aa: CASSSSGGQETQYF

abundance: NA
d_gene: NA
v_gene: TRBV6-5
j_gene: TRBJ1-2
CDR3nt: TGTGCCAGCAGCGATTCTCGGTCTGGCTACACCTTC
CDR3aa: CASSDSRSGYTF

abundance: NA
d_gene: NA
v_gene: TRBV19
j_gene: TRBJ1-5
CDR3nt: TGTGCCAGTAGTATAGTGGAGAACAATCAGCCCCAGCATTTT
CDR3aa: CASSIVENNQPQHF

abundance: many
d_gene: TRBD1
v_gene: TRBV13
j_gene: TRBJ1-2
CDR3nt: TGTGCCAGCAGCTTACGAAGGACAGGGGGCTATGGCTACACCTTC
CDR3aa: CASSLRRTGGYGYTF

abundance: NA
d_gene: TRBD2
v_gene: TRBV7-3
j_gene: TRBJ2-1
CDR3nt: TGTGCCAGCAGCTTAATGATCTCCCGACTAGCGGGAGACAATGAGCAGTTCTTC
CDR3aa: CASSLMISRLAGDNEQFF

abundance: NA
d_gene: NA
v_gene: TRBV12-5
j_gene: TRBJ2-5
CDR3nt: TGTGCTAGTGCCCGACCGGGACACCTAGACGGGTGGGCCCAGTACTTC
CDR3aa: CASARPGHLDGWAQYF

abundance: NA
d_gene: NA
v_gene: TRBV6-2/TRBV6-3
j_gene: TRBJ2-7
CDR3nt: TGTGCCAGCAGCCGCGGGTCCGTAAGCTCCTACGAGCAGTACTTC
CDR3aa: CASSRGSVSSYEQYF

abundance: once
d_gene: NA
v_gene: TRBV6-6
j_gene: TRBJ1-1
CDR3nt: TGTGCCAGCAGTTCCACCAGCGGTGGACAAGCTTTCTTT
CDR3aa: CASSSTSGGQAFF

abundance: few
d_gene: NA
v_gene: TRBV5-6
j_gene: TRBJ1-1
CDR3nt: TGTGCCAGCAGCTTGGTACCCCAAGGGAGCACTGAAGCTTTCTTT
CDR3aa: CASSLVPQGSTEAFF

abundance: NA
d_gene: NA
v_gene: TRBV2
j_gene: TRBJ1-4
CDR3nt: TGTGCCAGCAGTCAGCAGCCCGCTGGATATGAAAAACTGTTTTTT
CDR3aa: CASSQQPAGYEKLFF

abundance: NA
d_gene: TRBD1
v_gene: TRBV5-4
j_gene: TRBJ1-2
CDR3nt: TGTGCCAGCAGCTGGGCGACAGGGGACTATGGCTACACCTTC
CDR3aa: CASSWATGDYGYTF

abundance: NA
d_gene: TRBD1
v_gene: TRBV6-6
j_gene: TRBJ2-6
CDR3nt: TGTGCCAGCAGCTGGACAGGGACTGGGGCCAACGTCCTGACTTTC
CDR3aa: CASSWTGTGANVLTF

abundance: NA
d_gene: TRBD1
v_gene: TRBV19
j_gene: TRBJ2-7
CDR3nt: TGTGCCAGTAGCCAGGGACGGACAGGGACCCACTACGAGCAGTACTTC
CDR3aa: CASSQGRTGTHYEQYF

abundance: NA
d_gene: TRBD1
v_gene: TRBV4-3
j_gene: TRBJ1-1
CDR3nt: TGCGCCAGCAGCCAAGAAGGGCAGGGGGACACTGAAGCTTTCTTT
CDR3aa: CASSQEGQGDTEAFF

abundance: NA
d_gene: NA
v_gene: TRBV5-1
j_gene: TRBJ1-6
CDR3nt: TGCGCCAGCAGCTTCCGGACGGGGATCAATTCACCCCTCCACTTT
CDR3aa: CASSFRTGINSPLHF

abundance: NA
d_gene: NA
v_gene: TRBV19
j_gene: TRBJ1-5
CDR3nt: TGTGCCAGTAGTACAGACCCCCGGGTTAGCAATCAGCCCCAGCATTTT
CDR3aa: CASSTDPRVSNQPQHF

abundance: NA
d_gene: NA
v_gene: TRBV5-1
j_gene: TRBJ1-1
CDR3nt: TGCGCCAGCAGCAGGGACGAGTACACTGAAGCTTTCTTT
CDR3aa: CASSRDEYTEAFF

abundance: NA
d_gene: NA
v_gene: TRBV30
j_gene: TRBJ2-6
CDR3nt: TGTGCCTGGAGTGTATTTGGCGCGGGGGCCAACGTCCTGACTTTC
CDR3aa: CAWSVFGAGANVLTF

abundance: once
d_gene: NA
v_gene: TRBV4-2
j_gene: TRBJ2-3
CDR3nt: TGTGCCAGCAGCCAAGATAGTATCATCGGACTTCGCACAGATACGCAGTATTTT
CDR3aa: CASSQDSIIGLRTDTQYF

abundance: NA
d_gene: NA
v_gene: TRBV5-1
j_gene: TRBJ1-6
CDR3nt: TGCGCCAGCAGTACACAGGGTTTGGCTAATTCACCCCTCCACTTT
CDR3aa: CASSTQGLANSPLHF

abundance: once
d_gene: NA
v_gene: TRBV19
j_gene: TRBJ2-3
CDR3nt: TGTGCCAGTAGTAGCAGGGGGGCCGATACGCAGTATTTT
CDR3aa: CASSSRGADTQYF

abundance: few
d_gene: NA
v_gene: TRBV10-3
j_gene: TRBJ1-2
CDR3nt: TGTGCCATCAGTGAGCACCAACAGGCCGTCAACTATGGCTACACCTTC
CDR3aa: CAISEHQQAVNYGYTF

abundance: NA
d_gene: TRBD1
v_gene: TRBV12-3/TRBV12-4
j_gene: TRBJ2-7
CDR3nt: TGTGCCAGCAGTCAAGACAGGGCCTACGAGCAGTACTTC
CDR3aa: CASSQDRAYEQYF

abundance: NA
d_gene: NA
v_gene: TRBV6-5
j_gene: TRBJ2-7
CDR3nt: TGTGCCAGCAGGGGGTTGGCGACCTACGAGCAGTACTTC
CDR3aa: CASRGLATYEQYF

abundance: NA
d_gene: NA
v_gene: TRBV12-5
j_gene: TRBJ2-3
CDR3nt: TGTGCTAGTGGTTTGGTAGACCTAGATACGCAGTATTTT
CDR3aa: CASGLVDLDTQYF

abundance: NA
d_gene: TRBD2
v_gene: TRBV5-4
j_gene: TRBJ2-6
CDR3nt: TGTGCCAGCAGCTTGGGGGGGACTAGCGGGAGGGCCTCTGGGGCCAACGTCCTGACTTTC
CDR3aa: CASSLGGTSGRASGANVLTF

abundance: once
d_gene: NA
v_gene: TRBV5-4
j_gene: TRBJ2-5
CDR3nt: TGTGCCAGCAGCTTGTTTCAGGGAGAGACCCAGTACTTC
CDR3aa: CASSLFQGETQYF

abundance: NA
d_gene: NA
v_gene: TRBV28
j_gene: TRBJ1-2
CDR3nt: TGTGCCAGCAGTCCCCCGGGTCTTGGCTACACCTTC
CDR3aa: CASSPPGLGYTF

abundance: NA
d_gene: NA
v_gene: TRBV18
j_gene: TRBJ2-5
CDR3nt: TGTGCCAGCTCACCACCAGCCCAAGAGACCCAGTACTTC
CDR3aa: CASSPPAQETQYF

abundance: NA
d_gene: TRBD2
v_gene: TRBV24-1
j_gene: TRBJ2-1
CDR3nt: TGTGCCACCAGTGATTTCCGGCGGGAGTACCACAATGAGCAGTTCTTC
CDR3aa: CATSDFRREYHNEQFF

abundance: NA
d_gene: NA
v_gene: TRBV5-1
j_gene: TRBJ2-7
CDR3nt: TGCGCCAGCAAGTTGACAGGCTACGAGCAGTACTTC
CDR3aa: CASKLTGYEQYF

abundance: NA
d_gene: TRBD2
v_gene: TRBV7-9
j_gene: TRBJ2-1
CDR3nt: TGTGCCAGCAGCTTCCCCCCAGGGAGTAGCGGGAGAAGTAGAAATGAGCAGTTCTTC
CDR3aa: CASSFPPGSSGRSRNEQFF

abundance: NA
d_gene: TRBD1
v_gene: TRBV27
j_gene: TRBJ2-2
CDR3nt: TGTGCCAGCAGTCCCTGGGACAGGACTTTGGGTGGGGAGCTGTTTTTT
CDR3aa: CASSPWDRTLGGELFF

abundance: few
d_gene: NA
v_gene: TRBV15
j_gene: TRBJ1-5
CDR3nt: TGTGCCACCAGCAGAGATGAGGGACAAGACACCCAGCATTTT
CDR3aa: CATSRDEGQDTQHF

abundance: NA
d_gene: NA
v_gene: TRBV4-2
j_gene: TRBJ2-7
CDR3nt: TGTGCCAGCAGCCACACCGGGACGGCCTCCTCCGAGCAGTACTTC
CDR3aa: CASSHTGTASSEQYF

abundance: NA
d_gene: TRBD2
v_gene: TRBV15
j_gene: TRBJ2-1
CDR3nt: TGTGCCACCAGCAGAGATAGCGCTAGCGGGAGGTGGGCCTACAATGAGCAGTTCTTC
CDR3aa: CATSRDSASGRWAYNEQFF

abundance: NA
d_gene: NA
v_gene: TRBV9
j_gene: TRBJ1-6
CDR3nt: TGTGCCAGCAGCGTGGGGGGCTCCTATAATTCACCCCTCCACTTT
CDR3aa: CASSVGGSYNSPLHF

abundance: few
d_gene: NA
v_gene: TRBV3-1/TRBV3-2
j_gene: TRBJ1-3
CDR3nt: TGTGCCAGCAGCCAAGATCCCAACAGCTTCTCTGGAAACACCATATATTTT
CDR3aa: CASSQDPNSFSGNTIYF

abundance: NA
d_gene: TRBD2
v_gene: TRBV6-1
j_gene: TRBJ2-1
CDR3nt: TGTGCCAGCAGTGGGCGGACTAGCGGGCGTTACAATGAGCAGTTCTTC
CDR3aa: CASSGRTSGRYNEQFF

abundance: NA
d_gene: NA
v_gene: TRBV6-6
j_gene: TRBJ1-4
CDR3nt: TGTGCCAGCAGTTACTCCCACCGAGTTGAAAAACTGTTTTTT
CDR3aa: CASSYSHRVEKLFF

abundance: once
d_gene: NA
v_gene: TRBV9
j_gene: TRBJ2-2
CDR3nt: TGTGCCAGCAGCGATCGAACGAACACCGGGGAGCTGTTTTTT
CDR3aa: CASSDRTNTGELFF

abundance: NA
d_gene: NA
v_gene: TRBV20-1
j_gene: TRBJ2-2
CDR3nt: TGCAGTGCTAGTAGCTGGGCGAACACCGGGGAGCTGTTTTTT
CDR3aa: CSASSWANTGELFF